Sequencing of this T cell receptor beta chain was carried out in a study of CD8+CD57+ T cells in acquired aplastic anemia. General observations from the study: Found in both controls and patients were about 30 CD8+ CDR3 sequences. For CD8+ Simpson's diversity, patients and controls showed no significant difference.

Profiling of TCR beta VDJ combinations and CDR3 sequences used genomic DNA as template. TCRdb re-called the reads through MiXCR, storing one row per CDR3 protein. The repertoire holds over 150,000 distinct CDR3 sequences, with about half as singletons. This clonotype appeared many times. The antigen remains undetermined. The junction departs from germline at one end; a sequencing error may be responsible. This CDR3 is 15 amino acids long. Germline CDR1 is SGHTA and CDR2 is FQGNSA. The clonotype comes from a human donor in good health, serving as a control. This sequence joins TRBV7-2 and TRBJ1-2, with 7 bases matching TRBD1. The sample taken for sequencing was sorted CD4+, CD8+, or CD8+CD57+ T cells (not recorded which) from PBMCs. The CDR3 spells CAGSLAPGTDYGYTF. The CDR3 DNA sequence: TGTGCCGGCAGCTTAGCCCCCGGGACAGACTATGGCTACACCTTC.